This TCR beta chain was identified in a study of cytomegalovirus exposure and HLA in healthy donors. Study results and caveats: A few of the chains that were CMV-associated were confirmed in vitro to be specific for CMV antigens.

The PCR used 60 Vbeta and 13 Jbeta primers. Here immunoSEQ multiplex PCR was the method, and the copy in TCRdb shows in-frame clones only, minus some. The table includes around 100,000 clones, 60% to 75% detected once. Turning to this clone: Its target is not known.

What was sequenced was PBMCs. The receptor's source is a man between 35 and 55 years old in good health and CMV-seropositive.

The CDR3 is CASSPSSGANVLTF. As DNA, the CDR3 is TGTGCCAGCAGTCCTAGCTCTGGGGCCAACGTCCTGACTTTC. This chain joins TRBV9 and TRBJ2-6; D remains ambiguous. V was clipped by 5 bases and J by 0 bases, with 6 bases between them. Germline V gives CDR1 SGDLS, CDR2 YYNGEE. The CDR3 is made up of 14 amino acids.